This TCR beta chain appears in the sequencing data of a study of cytomegalovirus exposure and HLA in healthy donors. Amplification used 60 Vbeta primers and 13 Jbeta primers. Repertoires were generated with immunoSEQ multiplex PCR, while TCRdb's copy carries only in-frame clones and drops some. The profile covers 35,000 to 45,000 clones, with about half appearing a single time and 5.5% to 7% taken by the ten largest. Study-wide findings and caveats: For most subjects, TCR beta sequences were reported to predict HLA-A and HLA-B alleles with accuracy.

Donors likely had unrecorded immune exposures despite being nominally healthy when sampled. Concerning this clone: The antigen is unknown.

Germline V gene lookup returns CDR1 LNHDA and CDR2 SQIVND (reference sequence). The ends lost 7 bases at V and 2 bases at J; junction bases unmatched: 5. The CDR3 is made up of 14 amino acids. The TCR was taken from a man aged 55-75 years in good health and CMV-seronegative. Source material: PBMCs. This chain joins TRBV19 and TRBJ2-1; 7 bases are shared with TRBD1. DNA of the CDR3: TGTGCCAGTACTCCGGGACAGACCTACAATGAGCAGTTCTTC. This translates into CASTPGQTYNEQFF.